This TCR beta chain derives from a study of T cells in Graves' hyperthyroidism and ophthalmopathy. Study context: Blood was drawn when the patient was first diagnosed and still untreated.

Disease duration under 2 months; hyperthyroidism patients were aged 18 to 65. The germline V gene encodes CDR1 GTSNPN and CDR2 SVGIG (reference sequence). Trimming took 3 bases from V and 2 from J, leaving 10 bases between them. The CDR3 consists of 14 residues. General study points: For ophthalmopathy, model prediction preceded onset by a median about 6 months.

This clonotype has a handful of counts. Its antigen is as yet unknown. Authors of the study amplified TCR beta CDR3 regions from RNA transcripts. The HTBI primer set drove a first-round RT-PCR of the TCR CDR3. TCRdb called the multiplex PCR reads again in MiXCR, with one record for every CDR3 protein. The table has about 690,000 distinct CDR3 sequences, roughly 17% seen once; the top ten hold about 16%. The receptor's source is a man aged 45 to 65 with Graves' hyperthyroidism. This rearrangement joins TRBV30 to TRBJ1-4; D might be TRBD1 (6 bases). Sequences were obtained from blood. The CDR3 is CAWRATGTNEKLFF. The CDR3 coding sequence is TGTGCCTGGAGAGCTACAGGGACTAATGAAAAACTGTTTTTT. Together with reference TRBV30 and TRBJ1-4, the CDR3 gives the full variable domain: SQTIHQWPATLVQPVGSPLSLECTVEGTSNPNLYWYRQAAGRGLQLLFYSVGIGQISSEVPQNLSASRPQDRQFILSSKKLLLSDSGFYLCAWRATGTNEKLFFGSGTQLSVL.